What follows is one T cell receptor (beta chain) and its context. Libraries were prepared by immunoSEQ multiplex PCR; TCRdb keeps only in-frame clonotypes and omits some of them. This repertoire shows fewer than 200,000 clones, approximately 83% found once; its top ten account for 1.5% to 1.9%. The data originate from a study of blood T cell repertoires in COVID-19. Study-wide context: T cells, B-cell-depleted T cells, or PBMCs supplied cDNA or gDNA.

Trimming pared 1 base from V and 3 bases from J, leaving 7 bases between. Germline V gene sequence: CDR1 SGHTA, CDR2 FQGNSA. The CDR3 consists of 14 residues. Sequenced material: peripheral blood. The clonotype originates from a human donor in a cohort sampled during active COVID-19. The chain links TRBV7-2 to TRBJ1-3, with D hard to call. CDR3 nucleotide sequence: TGTGCCAGCAGCTTAGGGGCCAGTGGAAACACCATATATTTT. This encodes CASSLGASGNTIYF.